Below, 9 T cell receptor beta chains from the same sample are listed, as sequenced in a study of graft-versus-host responses after intestinal transplantation. Assay: immunoSEQ multiplex PCR; the TCRdb copy retains only in-frame clones and omits some. Among roughly 77,000 clones listed, roughly 90% were seen once. These receptors have no known antigen. Sequenced here: unstimulated CD8+ T cells sorted from spleen or lymph node cells, sampled before intestinal transplant. The receptors were sampled from a human donor who received an intestinal transplant.

The chain recombines TRBV5-1 with TRBJ2-3, with D hard to call. Germline CDR1 and CDR2: SGHRS and YFSETQ. This CDR3 contains 13 residues. Trimming pared 2 bases from V and 7 bases from J, leaving 11 bases between. CDR3 amino acids: CASSFSSRYTQYF. Here the CDR3 DNA reads TGCGCCAGCAGCTTTTCCAGTCGATATACGCAGTATTTT.

This chain joins TRBV7-9 and TRBJ2-7; 7 positions agree with TRBD1. The CDR3 runs 15 residues. V lost 5 bases and J lost 3; bases outside the gene matches: 10. Germline V gene sequence: CDR1 SEHNR, CDR2 FQNEAQ (reference sequence). DNA of the CDR3: TGTGCCAGCAGCAGCGACAGGGACCTTAGCTACGAGCAGTACTTC. It translates to CASSSDRDLSYEQYF. Together with reference TRBV7-9 and TRBJ2-7, the CDR3 gives the full variable domain: DTGVSQNPRHKITKRGQNVTFRCDPISEHNRLYWYRQTLGQGPEFLTYFQNEAQLEKSRLLSDRFSAERPKGSFSTLEIQRTEQGDSAMYLCASSSDRDLSYEQYFGPGTRLTVT.

The chain employs TRBV10-1 and TRBJ2-2; 7 positions agree with TRBD1. Losses at the gene ends were 5 bases for V and 5 bases for J; bases not matched to a gene: 11. In germline, CDR1 is WNHNN, CDR2 SYGVQD (reference sequence). This CDR3 contains 16 residues. The CDR3 DNA follows: TGCGCCAGCAGTACCGCGACAGGGCCGCGGACCGGGGAGCTGTTTTTT. Protein: CASSTATGPRTGELFF.

V is TRBV6-5 and J is TRBJ1-2; possibly TRBD1 for D (5 bases). V was cut by 2 bases and J by 7 bases, with 20 bases left in between. The CDR3 totals 16 residues. Germline V gene sequence: CDR1 MNHEY, CDR2 SVGAGI. CDR3 DNA sequence: TGTGCCAGCAGTTACAGCGGGGTGACAGTTTGGGGTGGCTACACCTTC. Its protein product is CASSYSGVTVWGGYTF.

The rearrangement links TRBV30 to TRBJ1-2; TRBD1 agrees at 7 bases. The CDR3 contains 16 residues. From germline, CDR1 is GTSNPN and CDR2 SVGIG (reference sequence). Losses at the gene ends were 3 bases for V and 6 bases for J; bases not matched to a gene: 16. The CDR3 sequence is CAWSPLPRRGLDGYTF. The DNA for the CDR3 is TGTGCCTGGAGCCCACTACCGAGGAGGGGGCTTGATGGCTACACCTTC. Full variable domain (missing parts from reference TRBV30 and TRBJ1-2): SQTIHQWPATLVQPVGSPLSLECTVEGTSNPNLYWYRQAAGRGLQLLFYSVGIGQISSEVPQNLSASRPQDRQFILSSKKLLLSDSGFYLCAWSPLPRRGLDGYTFGSGTRLTVV.

V gene TRBV10-3 combines with J gene TRBJ2-3, with TRBD2 matching 13 bases. From germline, CDR1 is ENHRY and CDR2 SYGVKD. The junction had 8 bases not matched to a gene; V was cut back by 7 bases and J by 1 base. The CDR3 extends over 17 amino acids. DNA of the CDR3: TGTGCCATCAAAGGACTAGCGGGGGCGGGGGGCACAGATACGCAGTATTTT. Encoded protein: CAIKGLAGAGGTDTQYF.

This chain connects TRBV5-4 to TRBJ2-3, with 11 nucleotides matching TRBD2. Germline CDR1 is SGHNT and CDR2 is YYREEE (reference sequence). V was clipped by 4 bases and J by 4 bases; unmatched bases: 2. The CDR3 has 14 amino acids. The CDR3 DNA sequence: TGTGCCAGCAGCGAGGGACTAGCGGCAGATACGCAGTATTTT. Amino acids: CASSEGLAADTQYF.

The rearrangement links TRBV5-5 to TRBJ2-7; 7 bases map to TRBD1. The germline V gene has CDR1 SGHKS and CDR2 YYEKEE (reference sequence). The junction had 3 bases not matched to a gene; V was cut back by 4 bases and J by 5 bases. This CDR3 is built from 12 residues. CDR3 protein: CASSGDSDEQYF. CDR3 in DNA: TGTGCCAGCAGCGGGGACAGTGACGAGCAGTACTTC.

The chain uses TRBV6-6 and TRBJ2-1, with 7 positions matching TRBD2. Germline CDR1 MNHNY, CDR2 SVGAGI (reference sequence). The CDR3 has 15 residues. The V segment lost 5 bases and the J segment 9 bases; nucleotides outside the gene matches: 13. DNA of the CDR3: TGTGCCAGCAGTACCGAGCGGGATGGGTTCGGTGAGCAGTTCTTC. Protein sequence: CASSTERDGFGEQFF.